The present T cell receptor beta chain was sequenced within a study of monozygotic twins with inflammatory bowel disease. Each UMI harboured a 6-nucleotide sample barcode and was appended via template switching. Amplification used two nested PCRs: roughly 17 cycles, then 8 to 10 cycles, on TCRalpha/TCRbeta cDNA. TCRdb re-called the 5' RACE reads, yielding one record per CDR3 amino acid sequence without DNA. Its table records 300,000 to 450,000 distinct CDR3 sequences. Points on this clonotype: The target antigen is unknown.

Whole-study findings and limits: It was not supported that a single strong signal or clonotype was associated with IBD. Healthy co-twins exceeded IBD patients in TCRbeta diversity as measured by inverse Simpson.

The germline V gene has CDR1 MGHDK and CDR2 SYGVNS. The CDR3 runs to 14 residues. J is TRBJ2-7 and V is TRBV25-1; TCRdb calls TRBD1, which cannot be checked without DNA. The specimen was blood. This clonotype was sampled from a human donor with ulcerative colitis or Crohn's disease, or a healthy co-twin of an affected twin (not recorded which). The CDR3 reads CASSEFAGTAEQYF.